This note documents a single TCR beta chain sequence. The sample is drawn from a study of cytomegalovirus exposure and HLA in healthy donors. Germline-derived CDR1 and CDR2 are SGHVS and FNYEAQ. The ends lost 0 bases at V and 6 bases at J; junction bases unmatched: 7. This CDR3 region has 16 residues. Both 60 Vbeta primers and 13 Jbeta primers went into the PCR. The protocol was immunoSEQ multiplex PCR, while the TCRdb copy is restricted to in-frame clones and leaves out a portion. The data contain 150,000 to 200,000 clones, about three quarters of them singletons. The sample taken for sequencing was PBMCs. The chain has TRBV7-6 and TRBJ2-7; 11 positions agree with TRBD2. The clonotype was recovered from a woman in her twenties or thirties in good health and CMV-seropositive. The CDR3 sequence is CASSLAFSGRGGEQYF. CDR3 bases: TGTGCCAGCAGCTTAGCGTTTAGCGGGAGGGGTGGCGAGCAGTACTTC. The whole variable domain, remainder taken from reference TRBV7-6 and TRBJ2-7, is GAGVSQSPRYKVTKRGQDVALRCDPISGHVSLYWYRQALGQGPEFLTYFNYEAQQDKSGLPNDRFSAERPEGSISTLTIQRTEQRDSAMYRCASSLAFSGRGGEQYFGPGTRLTVT.